This T cell receptor (beta chain) came from a study of CD8 T cells in Susac syndrome. Germline V gives CDR1 SEHNR, CDR2 FQNEAQ (reference sequence). The V end was cut by 5 bases, the J end by 3 bases, with 22 bases between. The CDR3 extends over 17 amino acids. When the RNA was reverse transcribed, random hexamers were used with an input of about 0.5 to 1 ug. Across 54 Vbeta and 13 Jbeta, immunoSEQ multiplex PCR amplified TCR beta CDR3. MiXCR was run by TCRdb on the immunoSEQ multiplex PCR reads, yielding one entry per CDR3 protein. Of 200,000 to 300,000 distinct CDR3 sequences listed, just over 90% are singletons. CD8+ and CD4+ blood T cells underwent TCR beta sequencing.

The sequenced sample was CD4+ T cells from PBMCs. The rearrangement uses TRBV7-9 and TRBJ1-1; D perhaps matches TRBD1 (5 bases). This TCR was recovered from a human donor with multiple sclerosis. The CDR3 DNA sequence: TGTGCCAGCAGCCCCCTCCCCCGGGGCCTCCCTTACACTGAAGCTTTCTTT. Its protein is CASSPLPRGLPYTEAFF.